Many counts were recorded for the clone carrying this T cell receptor beta chain. Its target is not known. The sample belongs to a study of identical twins. Study results and caveats: Twins showed weaker excess sharing in their beta out-of-frame sequences. Zero-insertion analyses could be partly confounded by invariant MAIT and iNKT cells.

TCRdb recomputed calls from the 5' RACE reads with MiXCR, one row per CDR3 protein. The sample has over 250,000 distinct CDR3 sequences; 8% to 9.5% are singletons. The CDR3 extends over 16 amino acids. J was trimmed by 4 bases and V by 0 bases; bases with no gene match: 0. Germline V CDR1 and CDR2: LGHNA, YNFKEQ. Healthy Caucasians supplied all donations. Separately, the same data were catalogued under a study of yellow fever vaccine responses in identical twins.

The clonotype originates from a woman between 18 and 29 years old in good health. Sequencing input: CD8+ T cells sorted from blood. The V call is TRBV4-2, the J call TRBJ2-3; 14 bases are a match to TRBD2. The CDR3 DNA follows: TGTGCCAGCAGCCAAGAGACTAGCGGGGGGGCAGATACGCAGTATTTT. It yields the protein CASSQETSGGADTQYF.